This is a list of T cell receptor beta chains from one sample in a study of T-cell reconstitution after alpha-beta-depleted transplantation in children. TCRdb reprocessed the PCR reads with MiXCR, giving one entry per CDR3 protein. The table includes around 600,000 distinct CDR3 sequences, roughly 10% detected once. Sequenced material: PBMCs from the stem cell graft donor, taken from the stem cell graft. These receptors were obtained from a human donor who donated a stem cell graft to a child with acute myeloid leukemia. Each CDR3 is given with its conserved first and last residue. A D gene is named only where the DNA matches it firmly. Size is stated for part of the rows, as once, few or many counts, or as a class when the clone is expanded.

TRBV2	TRBJ2-7	NA	TRBD2	CASSVDQPGLAGLSYEQYF	TGTGCCAGCAGTGTCGACCAACCGGGACTAGCGGGCCTCTCCTACGAGCAGTACTTC
TRBV24-1	TRBJ1-5	NA	TRBD1	CATSDAIGQGGNQPQHF	TGTGCCACCAGTGATGCTATAGGACAGGGCGGCAATCAGCCCCAGCATTTT
TRBV29-1	TRBJ1-2	NA	NA	CSTLDSLGYGYTF	TGCAGTACCCTTGACTCTTTAGGGTATGGCTACACCTTC
TRBV7-9	TRBJ1-4	NA	NA	CASSLVQGREKLFF	TGTGCCAGCAGCTTAGTACAGGGACGAGAAAAACTGTTTTTT
TRBV7-9	TRBJ2-6	NA	NA	CASSGLQGSGANVLTF	TGTGCCAGCAGCGGCCTACAGGGATCTGGGGCCAACGTCCTGACTTTC
TRBV11-1	TRBJ2-5	NA	NA	CASTNTYQETQYF	TGTGCCAGCACGAACACCTACCAAGAGACCCAGTACTTC
TRBV20-1	TRBJ1-1	few	NA	CSAREGTSNTEAFF	TGCAGTGCTAGAGAAGGGACTTCGAACACTGAAGCTTTCTTT
TRBV20-1	TRBJ2-7	few	NA	CSAPTHQPARFEQYF	TGCAGTGCACCGACCCACCAGCCGGCCCGGTTCGAGCAGTACTTC
TRBV27	TRBJ2-5	few	TRBD1	CASSPGQGRHTLETQYF	TGTGCCAGCAGTCCGGGACAGGGGAGGCACACATTAGAGACCCAGTACTTC
TRBV29-1	TRBJ2-3	few	NA	CSVDSGPNTDTQYF	TGCAGCGTTGATAGCGGCCCTAACACAGATACGCAGTATTTT
TRBV2	TRBJ2-7	few	NA	CASSMNQGSNEQYF	TGTGCCAGCAGTATGAACCAGGGAAGTAACGAGCAGTACTTC
TRBV14	TRBJ2-5	few	NA	CASSQDGQPDETQYF	TGTGCCAGCAGCCAAGATGGACAGCCAGATGAGACCCAGTACTTC
TRBV7-9	TRBJ1-3	NA	NA	CASSLAGQFTGNTIYF	TGTGCCAGCAGCTTGGCAGGACAGTTCACTGGAAACACCATATATTTT
TRBV20-1	TRBJ2-7	NA	TRBD2	CSASWTSASYEQYF	TGCAGTGCTAGTTGGACTAGCGCTTCCTACGAGCAGTACTTC
TRBV15	TRBJ2-1	NA	TRBD2	CATSRPTSGRADEQFF	TGTGCCACCAGCCGACCGACTAGCGGGAGGGCCGATGAGCAGTTCTTC
TRBV5-1	TRBJ2-2	many	NA	CASSTSTSGHTGELFF	NA
TRBV12-3/TRBV12-4	TRBJ1-2	many	NA	CASDPVRGFAGYTF	TGTGCCAGCGACCCGGTTAGGGGGTTCGCTGGCTACACCTTC
TRBV7-2	TRBJ1-3	many	TRBD1	CASSLGQGAGTGNTIYF	TGTGCCAGCAGCTTAGGACAGGGGGCTGGAACGGGAAACACCATATATTTT
TRBV6-2/TRBV6-3	TRBJ2-7	NA	TRBD1	CASSSPETGGSTYEQYF	TGTGCCAGCAGCTCCCCAGAAACAGGGGGCTCAACGTACGAGCAGTACTTC
TRBV5-1	TRBJ2-7	many	NA	CASSPRKPYEQYF	TGCGCCAGCAGCCCTCGTAAGCCCTACGAGCAGTACTTC
TRBV12-3/TRBV12-4	TRBJ2-1	many	NA	CASITGPPLDEQFF	TGTGCCAGCATCACAGGACCCCCCTTAGATGAGCAGTTCTTC
TRBV18	TRBJ2-7	few	TRBD1	CASSPIGTGYEQYF	TGTGCCAGCTCACCAATTGGGACAGGGTACGAGCAGTACTTC
TRBV4-2	TRBJ2-3	NA	TRBD1	CASSQPDRGPDTQYF	TGTGCCAGCAGCCAACCCGACAGGGGCCCAGATACGCAGTATTTT
TRBV20-1	TRBJ2-3	few	TRBD2	CSARVLAGDMPDTQYF	TGCAGTGCTAGAGTCCTAGCGGGAGATATGCCAGATACGCAGTATTTT
TRBV20-1	TRBJ2-7	NA	NA	CSARVGGTNSYGQYF	TGCAGTGCTAGAGTAGGCGGGACGAACTCCTACGGGCAGTACTTC
TRBV12-3/TRBV12-4	TRBJ2-1	many	TRBD1	CASRQGPGQGYNEQFF	TGTGCCAGCAGACAAGGCCCGGGACAGGGATACAATGAGCAGTTCTTC
TRBV18	TRBJ2-3	NA	TRBD2	CASSAGGPDTQYF	TGTGCCAGCTCAGCGGGAGGTCCAGATACGCAGTATTTT
TRBV11-2	TRBJ2-1	NA	NA	CASTEAVGNEQFF	TGTGCCAGCACTGAAGCGGTGGGCAATGAGCAGTTCTTC
TRBV9	TRBJ2-7	many	TRBD1	CASSPRQGWSYEQYF	TGTGCCAGCAGCCCCCGACAGGGGTGGTCCTACGAGCAGTACTTC
TRBV29-1	TRBJ2-3	many	NA	CSVGASGTDTQYF	TGCAGCGTTGGGGCTAGCGGCACAGATACGCAGTATTTT
TRBV15	TRBJ2-1	few	TRBD2	CATSTPAGLAGGQFF	TGTGCCACCAGCACTCCCGCGGGGCTAGCGGGAGGGCAGTTCTTC
TRBV29-1	TRBJ2-7	NA	TRBD2	CSVGGFHLGRF	TGCAGCGTCGGGGGGTTTCACCTCGGGAGATTC
TRBV11-2	TRBJ1-4	few	NA	CASSLDPSPRGVLFF	TGTGCCAGCAGCTTAGACCCAAGCCCACGAGGGGTGCTGTTTTTT
TRBV4-3	TRBJ2-3	many	TRBD2	CASSLGLQTDTQYF	TGCGCCAGCAGCCTGGGACTACAGACAGATACGCAGTATTTT
TRBV29-1	TRBJ1-4	NA	NA	CSVQNERKLFF	TGCAGCGTGCAAAACGAGAGAAAACTGTTTTTT
TRBV6-1	TRBJ2-7	NA	TRBD1	CASSNLRDRSPEQYF	TGTGCCAGCTCCAATTTAAGGGACAGGTCTCCCGAGCAGTACTTC
TRBV6-5	TRBJ2-2	many	TRBD1	CASSNRGMNTGELFF	TGTGCCAGCAGTAACAGGGGGATGAACACCGGGGAGCTGTTTTTT
TRBV5-1	TRBJ2-2	many	TRBD2	CASSWGLAGLTGELFF	TGCGCCAGCAGTTGGGGACTAGCGGGCCTCACCGGGGAGCTGTTTTTT
TRBV7-2	TRBJ2-5	NA	TRBD2	CASSSGTSGRVGETQYF	TGTGCCAGCAGCTCCGGGACTAGCGGGAGGGTGGGAGAGACCCAGTACTTC
TRBV25-1	TRBJ2-7	many	NA	CASSAIGASKLEQYF	TGTGCCAGCAGTGCCATCGGGGCGAGTAAATTGGAGCAGTACTTC
TRBV29-1	TRBJ1-6	many	NA	CSVGAGVNSPLHF	TGCAGCGTTGGGGCAGGGGTGAATTCACCCCTCCACTTT
TRBV7-2	TRBJ2-5	NA	TRBD2	CASSFRLAGEETQYF	TGTGCCAGCAGCTTTAGACTAGCGGGAGAAGAGACCCAGTACTTC
TRBV19	TRBJ2-7	NA	TRBD1	CASSIYRGPYEQYF	TGTGCCAGTAGTATCTACAGGGGTCCCTACGAGCAGTACTTC
TRBV20-1	TRBJ1-5	NA	NA	CCARDMAGNTVFGNQPQHF	TGCTGTGCTAGAGATATGGCAGGGAATACCGTATTTGGCAATCAGCCCCAGCATTTT
TRBV15	TRBJ1-5	many	NA	CATSDPGVYIQPQHF	TGTGCCACCAGCGACCCGGGAGTTTATATCCAGCCCCAGCATTTT
TRBV29-1	TRBJ2-2	many	NA	CSVQSGSNTGELFF	TGCAGCGTTCAGTCCGGTTCGAACACCGGGGAGCTGTTTTTT
TRBV11-2	TRBJ2-1	few	NA	CASSPGAQGPSGQFF	TGTGCCAGCAGCCCAGGGGCACAGGGTCCTTCGGGGCAGTTCTTC
TRBV20-1	TRBJ2-7	few	TRBD2	CSAAFGAGGNEQYF	TGCAGTGCGGCCTTTGGAGCGGGAGGTAACGAGCAGTACTTC
TRBV20-1	TRBJ2-7	NA	TRBD2	CSAKGRAAYEQYF	TGCAGTGCCAAGGGGAGGGCTGCCTACGAGCAGTACTTC